These T cell receptor beta chains were read from a single sample in a study of blood T cell repertoires in COVID-19. Here immunoSEQ multiplex PCR was the method, and the copy in TCRdb shows in-frame clones only, minus some. Among around 260,000 clones listed, approximately 90% were seen once. Material for sequencing was peripheral blood. Receptor source: a woman aged 25 to 39 with COVID-19, enrolled during active disease. Each CDR3 is given with its conserved first and last residue. Fields, in order: D gene, V gene, clone size, CDR3 protein. A D gene is named only where the DNA matches it firmly. Where a row states a size, it is once, few, many or the class of an expanded clone; other rows omit it.

>NA|TRBV13|NA
CASSGRDTDYYEQYF
>NA|TRBV10-3|NA
CAISELQETQYF
>NA|TRBV7-2|NA
CASSLTGLSSYNSPLHF
>TRBD1|TRBV20-1|NA
CSASGTGFYSNQPQHF
>NA|TRBV7-8|NA
CASSLGAILNSYNEQFF
>NA|TRBV3-1/TRBV3-2|NA
CASSQGSVYYNYGYTF
>TRBD2|TRBV2|NA
CASTSSWSGTYEQYF
>TRBD2|TRBV6-1|NA
CASSENGLAATEQFF
>NA|TRBV7-8|NA
CASSLAFRGATGELFF
>NA|TRBV5-5|NA
CASSLDWTDSEKLFF
>NA|TRBV6-1|NA
CASSEGGDTEAFF
>NA|TRBV27|NA
CARPTLNTGELFF
>NA|TRBV27|NA
CASSLSLAREQYF
>TRBD1|TRBV3-1/TRBV3-2|NA
CASSFRTGSYNSPLHF
>NA|TRBV19|NA
CASRPATANEKLFF
>NA|TRBV19|NA
CASSIVRTGIGELFF
>NA|TRBV27|NA
CASSLTEDGHTYEQYF
>NA|TRBV3-1/TRBV3-2|NA
CASSQTSSGNTIYF
>NA|TRBV11-1|NA
CASSPGPDNEQFF
>TRBD1|TRBV10-3|NA
CAISVPGQGLNEQFF
>NA|TRBV28|NA
CASSLRIYEQFF
>NA|TRBV30|NA
CAWRDGRGNTEAFF
>TRBD1|TRBV7-8|NA
CASSPGTEAYGYTF
>NA|TRBV5-5|NA
CASVASGTDTQYF
>NA|TRBV11-2|once
CASSTARGSVEAFF
>NA|TRBV7-9|NA
CASSSGTEAFF
>NA|TRBV28|NA
CASSLETGSGNTIYF
>TRBD2|TRBV29-1|NA
CSVETGLAGGRGYEQYF
>NA|TRBV7-2|NA
CASSSLGGSNEQFF
>TRBD1|TRBV7-9|NA
CASSHRTGVTEAFF
>NA|TRBV11-2|NA
CASSLGLVYEQYF